Shown below are 28 T cell receptor beta chains from a single sample sequenced in a study of blood T cell repertoires in COVID-19. The data were produced by immunoSEQ multiplex PCR, yet TCRdb's version contains in-frame clones alone and is incomplete. Among about 81,000 clones listed, around 80% were seen once. The sequenced material came from peripheral blood. The receptors shown here come from a human donor in a cohort sampled during active COVID-19.

The chain joins TRBV27 to TRBJ1-3, with TRBD1 as a possible D gene (6 bases). Trimming took 6 bases from V and 2 from J, leaving 32 bases between them. The CDR3 contains 21 residues. Germline V gene data show CDR1 as MNHEY and CDR2 as SMNVEV (reference sequence). This CDR3 is CASRLVRGGGVPTLTGNTIYF. The CDR3 DNA sequence: TGTGCCAGCAGATTGGTTCGTGGGGGGGGCGTTCCGACCTTAACTGGAAACACCATATATTTT.

The gene calls are TRBV6-5 and TRBJ1-1; a possible D gene is TRBD1 (6 bases). The CDR3 extends over 14 amino acids. Deletions cut 7 bases from V and 7 bases from J, with 19 bases between. Germline V gene lookup returns CDR1 MNHEY and CDR2 SVGAGI. CDR3 residues: CASMSVAGANEAFF. For the CDR3, the DNA is TGTGCCAGCATGTCGGTGGCAGGGGCAAATGAAGCTTTCTTT.

The rearrangement links TRBV6-4 to TRBJ1-1, with 8 bases that match TRBD1. Looked up from germline, CDR1 is MRHNA and CDR2 is SNTAGT. The CDR3 has 14 amino acids. V lost 6 bases and J lost 5; bases outside the gene matches: 8. This CDR3 is CASSPGGSGTEAFF. The DNA for the CDR3 is TGTGCCAGCAGCCCAGGGGGCTCTGGGACTGAAGCTTTCTTT.

This chain links TRBV29-1 with TRBJ2-3; 12 bases match TRBD2. J lost 4 bases, V lost 6 bases, and 5 bases had no gene match. CDR1 SQVTM and CDR2 ANQGSEA come from the germline V gene. The CDR3 loop spans 14 amino acids. In nucleotides, the CDR3 is TGCAGCGTCACTAGCGGGGGGATCTCAGATACGCAGTATTTT. Amino acid sequence: CSVTSGGISDTQYF.

The rearrangement uses TRBV9 and TRBJ2-7; TRBD1 aligns across 9 bases. The germline gives CDR1 SGDLS, CDR2 YYNGEE. The V and J ends lost 0 bases and 5 bases, in that order; junction bases with no gene match: 3. The CDR3 has 14 residues. As DNA, the CDR3 is TGTGCCAGCAGCGTAGACTGGACAGGGGACGAGCAGTACTTC. It yields the protein CASSVDWTGDEQYF.

The V gene is TRBV19, the J gene TRBJ2-7, with D tentatively TRBD1 (6 bases). The V and J ends lost 3 bases and 3 bases respectively, with 18 bases between them. Germline loops: CDR1 LNHDA, CDR2 SQIVND (reference sequence). The CDR3 length is 16 residues. CDR3 protein: CASSIQSGAESYEQYF. CDR3 DNA: TGTGCCAGTAGTATCCAGTCAGGGGCTGAGAGCTACGAGCAGTACTTC.

The J gene is TRBJ1-1, the V gene TRBV7-3, with 8 bases aligning to TRBD1. CDR1 and CDR2 from the germline V gene are SGHTA and FQGTGA. The junction had 3 bases not matched to a gene; V was cut back by 2 bases and J by 1 base. The CDR3 length is 15 residues. This CDR3 is CASSLSGTGNTEAFF. CDR3 coding DNA: TGTGCCAGCAGCTTATCTGGGACAGGGAACACTGAAGCTTTCTTT.

The chain recombines TRBV6-5 with TRBJ2-7, with D perhaps matching TRBD2 (5 bases). The germline V and J ends were trimmed by 6 bases and 3 bases, with 12 bases remaining between them. This CDR3 region has 13 residues. Per germline, CDR1 MNHEY and CDR2 SVGAGI. For the CDR3, the DNA is TGTGCCAGCAGATCGGGGAGCCACTACGAGCAGTACTTC. Its translation is CASRSGSHYEQYF.

This chain links TRBV19 with TRBJ2-6, with D perhaps TRBD2 (6 bases). In germline, CDR1 is LNHDA, CDR2 SQIVND (reference sequence). V was pared by 9 bases and J by 0 bases, with 18 bases between. The CDR3 has 17 residues. CDR3 in amino acids: CASNSGGVSSGANVLTF. The CDR3 DNA sequence: TGTGCCAGCAATTCAGGCGGGGTAAGCTCTGGGGCCAACGTCCTGACTTTC.

V usage is TRBV6-2 or TRBV6-3 and J usage is TRBJ1-1; D is uncertain. Germline lookup yields CDR1 MNHEY and CDR2 SVGEGT. V lost 0 bases and J lost 0, with 11 bases in between. The CDR3 sequence is 16 residues long. For the CDR3, the DNA is TGTGCCAGCAGTTACTCGAGTCAGGCCATGAACACTGAAGCTTTCTTT. It translates to CASSYSSQAMNTEAFF.

The chain has TRBV23-1 and TRBJ1-1; 12 bases map to TRBD1. TRBV23-1 is classed as an ORF, of uncertain function. V lost 2 bases and J lost 10; bases outside the gene matches: 29. The CDR3 loop spans 22 amino acids. CDR3 residues: CASSQRITFVVSGDRGLIGAFF. As DNA, the CDR3 is TGCGCCAGCAGTCAACGGATCACTTTCGTCGTTTCAGGGGACAGGGGGCTTATTGGAGCTTTCTTT.

This rearrangement joins TRBV9 to TRBJ2-1, with D hard to call. Between the trimmed V and J ends, which lost 4 bases and 1 base, there was a span of 15 bases. Germline V lookup: CDR1 SGDLS, CDR2 YYNGEE. There are 16 residues in the CDR3. The CDR3 here is CASSHPGTVSYNEQFF. DNA for the CDR3: TGTGCCAGCAGCCACCCCGGTACAGTTTCCTACAATGAGCAGTTCTTC.

The J gene is TRBJ1-1, the V gene TRBV5-1, with unresolved D. Germline V gene lookup returns CDR1 SGHRS and CDR2 YFSETQ. Trimming cost V 7 bases and J 4 bases, with 17 bases left between them. The CDR3 is 14 residues long. The CDR3: CASRKELSGTEAFF. The CDR3 DNA sequence: TGCGCCAGCCGCAAGGAGCTAAGTGGCACTGAAGCTTTCTTT.

The rearrangement uses TRBV5-1 and TRBJ1-4; D remains ambiguous. V was pared by 1 base and J by 4 bases, with 11 bases between. This CDR3 has 15 amino acids. Germline V gene sequence: CDR1 SGHRS, CDR2 YFSETQ. The CDR3 loop reads CASSLIGAFNEKLFF. The CDR3 nucleotides are TGCGCCAGCAGCTTGATAGGAGCCTTTAATGAAAAACTGTTTTTT.

This chain links TRBV2 with TRBJ2-7; TRBD1 matches 7 bases. Germline CDR1 reads SNHLY; CDR2 reads FYNNEI. The V and J ends lost 5 bases and 7 bases, in that order; junction bases with no gene match: 14. The CDR3 is 15 residues long. In DNA, the CDR3 is TGTGCCAGCAGTTCCTCAACAGGGGCGGCCTCTGAGCAGTACTTC. This codes for CASSSSTGAASEQYF.

This clone was counted a single time. The chain uses TRBV6-6 and TRBJ1-2; TRBD1 matches at 9 bases. V lost 6 bases to trimming and J lost 8 bases; unmatched junction nucleotides: 10. The germline V gene encodes CDR1 MNHNY and CDR2 SVGAGI (reference sequence). The CDR3 is 14 amino acids. The DNA for the CDR3 is TGTGCCAGCAGCCCCGGGACAGGGTTGGGCGGCTACACCTTC. Protein product: CASSPGTGLGGYTF.

This clone was detected once. The chain uses TRBV5-1 and TRBJ1-1, with D perhaps matching TRBD1 (6 bases). Trimming took off 5 bases at V and 1 base at J, with 12 bases between the two ends. The CDR3 length is 14 residues. CDR1 is SGHRS and CDR2 is YFSETQ in the germline V gene. CDR3 amino acids: CASRTGLGNTEAFF. The CDR3, as DNA: TGCGCCAGCAGAACAGGGTTGGGGAACACTGAAGCTTTCTTT.

The J gene is TRBJ2-5, the V gene TRBV7-9, with 10 positions matching TRBD2. Germline loops: CDR1 SEHNR, CDR2 FQNEAQ (reference sequence). Trimming took 6 bases from V and 3 from J; bases not matched to a gene: 4. This CDR3 is built from 14 residues. The chain's CDR3 is CASSTTSGEETQYF. CDR3 nucleotide sequence: TGTGCCAGCAGTACTACTAGCGGGGAAGAGACCCAGTACTTC.

V usage is TRBV6-6 and J usage is TRBJ1-4, with D hard to call. The germline gives CDR1 MNHNY, CDR2 SVGAGI (reference sequence). V lost 8 bases and J 0 bases, leaving 13 bases between the germline ends. This CDR3 contains 15 residues. The CDR3 is CASLPGSPTNEKLFF. In nucleotides, the CDR3 is TGTGCCAGCCTCCCGGGGAGTCCAACTAATGAAAAACTGTTTTTT.

The rearrangement uses TRBV18 and TRBJ1-3; 9 bases agree with TRBD1. J gave up 5 bases and V 3 bases, and 5 bases lay outside the gene matches. The CDR3 covers 15 residues. Germline V CDR1 and CDR2: KGHSH, LQKENI. The CDR3 nucleotides read TGTGCCAGCTCACCCTTGGACAGGGGCAGAAACACCATATATTTT. Translation: CASSPLDRGRNTIYF.

The chain combines TRBV2 with TRBJ1-1, with D possibly TRBD1 on 5 matching bases. Between the trimmed V and J ends, which lost 8 bases and 2 bases, there was a span of 18 bases. This CDR3 contains 15 residues. Germline values: CDR1 SNHLY, CDR2 FYNNEI. The CDR3 spells CASQRQPTLNTEAFF. CDR3 DNA sequence: TGTGCCAGCCAGAGACAGCCAACCCTAAACACTGAAGCTTTCTTT.

The rearrangement joins TRBV13 to TRBJ1-6; 7 bases map to TRBD1. V was pared by 5 bases and J by 14 bases, with 6 bases of the junction left unmatched. Germline CDR1 and CDR2: PRHDT and FYEKMQ (reference sequence). The CDR3 is 12 amino acids. This chain's CDR3 is CASSPPDRTLHF. The CDR3 DNA follows: TGTGCCAGCAGCCCCCCGGACAGGACCCTCCACTTT.

The rearrangement uses TRBV2 and TRBJ1-2; 8 bases fit TRBD1. Trimming cost V 3 bases and J 4 bases; bases outside gene matches: 4. This CDR3 contains 14 residues. Germline CDR1 is SNHLY and CDR2 is FYNNEI. The chain's CDR3 is CASSDGQGSYGYTF. The CDR3 DNA reads as TGTGCCAGCAGTGACGGACAGGGATCCTATGGCTACACCTTC. Full variable domain (outside the CDR3, taken from reference TRBV2 and TRBJ1-2): EPEVTQTPSHQVTQMGQEVILRCVPISNHLYFYWYRQILGQKVEFLVSFYNNEISEKSEIFDDQFSVERPDGSNFTLKIRSTKLEDSAMYFCASSDGQGSYGYTFGSGTRLTVV.

The chain is built from TRBV5-1 and TRBJ1-2, with D hard to call. The V gene's germline CDR1 is SGHRS and CDR2 YFSETQ. V was pared by 1 base and J by 2 bases, with 6 bases between. This CDR3 has 13 amino acids. In DNA form, the CDR3 reads TGCGCCAGCAGCTTGTTCAGGAACTATGGCTACACCTTC. This sequence encodes CASSLFRNYGYTF.

The gene calls are TRBV6-5 and TRBJ1-1; 8 bases map to TRBD1. Germline-derived CDR1 and CDR2 are MNHEY and SVGAGI. This CDR3 is 15 amino acids long. V shed 0 bases and J 7 bases; nucleotides not matched to a gene: 7. CDR3 coding DNA: TGTGCCAGCAGTTACTCCGGGACAGGAAAGTATGAAGCTTTCTTT. Protein product: CASSYSGTGKYEAFF.

The chain carries TRBV5-1 and TRBJ2-2; D is perhaps TRBD2 (5 bases). Per germline, CDR1 SGHRS and CDR2 YFSETQ. The CDR3 contains 15 residues. The V gene lost 2 bases and the J gene lost 4 bases, with 12 bases spanning the gap. CDR3 sequence reads: CASSLPGSGTGELFF. As DNA, the CDR3 is TGCGCCAGCAGCTTACCGGGGTCGGGCACCGGGGAGCTGTTTTTT.

The gene calls are TRBV19 and TRBJ2-6; no clear D. Per the germline V gene, CDR1 is LNHDA and CDR2 is SQIVND (reference sequence). V gave up 6 bases and J gave up 0 bases, with 3 bases separating them. The CDR3 length is 13 residues. The CDR3 nucleotides read TGTGCCAGTAGGAGCTCTGGGGCCAACGTCCTGACTTTC. Protein sequence: CASRSSGANVLTF.

This clone has just a few counts. The CDR3: CASSRTSGGFYEQYF. CDR3 coding DNA: TGTGCCAGCAGCCGGACTAGCGGGGGTTTCTACGAGCAGTACTTC. The chain uses TRBV7-2 and TRBJ2-7; 13 bases match TRBD2. CDR3 length: 15 amino acids. V shed 5 bases and J 3 bases; nucleotides not matched to a gene: 4. CDR1 is SGHTA and CDR2 is FQGNSA in the germline V gene. The variable domain in full, completed from reference TRBV7-2 and TRBJ2-7, reads GAGVSQSPSNKVTEKGKDVELRCDPISGHTALYWYRQSLGQGLEFLIYFQGNSAPDKSGLPSDRFSAERTGGSVSTLTIQRTQQEDSAVYLCASSRTSGGFYEQYFGPGTRLTVT.